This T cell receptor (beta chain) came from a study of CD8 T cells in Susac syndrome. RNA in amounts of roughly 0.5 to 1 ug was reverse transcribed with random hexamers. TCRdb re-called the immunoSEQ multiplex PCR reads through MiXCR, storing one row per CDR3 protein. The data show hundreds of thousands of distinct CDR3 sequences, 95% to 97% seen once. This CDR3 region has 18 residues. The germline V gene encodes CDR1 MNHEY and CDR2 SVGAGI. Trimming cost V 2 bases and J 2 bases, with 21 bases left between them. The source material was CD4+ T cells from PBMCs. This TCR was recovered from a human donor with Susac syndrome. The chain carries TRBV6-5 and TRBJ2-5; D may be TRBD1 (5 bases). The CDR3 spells CASSYAGFPSELQETQYF. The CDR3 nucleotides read TGTGCCAGCAGTTACGCAGGGTTCCCATCAGAATTACAAGAGACCCAGTACTTC.